This T cell receptor (beta chain) was profiled in a study of spatial heterogeneity in lung cancer. Study at large: Samples came from some 71 TRACERx patients with untreated early-stage lung cancer. Taken at a median of about 2 years after resection, follow-up PBMC samples underwent sequencing when available. Among detected sequences, beta-chain ones consistently exceeded alpha-chain ones in number.

Time point noted: blood at routine non-recurrence follow-up after resection. Material for sequencing was whole RNA from tumor, nontumor lung or frozen PBMC, left unsorted. Whole-study results and caveats: Tumor TCRs that were ubiquitous and expanded showed up in blood more at resection than follow-up.

With respect to this clonotype: Antigen: not known.

TCRdb re-called the 5' RACE reads with MiXCR, one entry per CDR3 protein. The sample holds fewer than 60,000 distinct CDR3 sequences, roughly 7% seen once. Here the sequenced sample was PBMCs, taken at follow-up. The clonotype was recovered from a female donor with early-stage non-small cell lung cancer.

CDR3 in DNA: TGTGCCAGCAGCTTGGTAATTGAAGCTTTCTTT. Protein: CASSLVIEAFF. This chain links TRBV5-8 with TRBJ1-1; D not resolved. This CDR3 spans 11 amino acids. Trimming cost V 0 bases and J 7 bases, with 4 bases left between them. Germline V gene data show CDR1 as SGHTS and CDR2 as YDEGEE.